This TCR beta chain was sequenced for a study of radiotherapy plus CTLA-4 blockade in lung cancer. The overall study: Overall, roughly 17% of patients showed an objective response, while about 31% attained disease control. General study points: TCR clones from tumors expanded in blood after radiotherapy plus ipilimumab. Response, reportedly, was best predicted by interferon-beta along with early blood T cell clone dynamics.

Concerning this clone itself: The antigen is not known.

Assay used: immunoSEQ multiplex PCR; TCRdb lists only in-frame clones, some missing. Of more than 40,000 clones in the sample, 88% were seen once. Those patients who had chemo-refractory metastatic non-small-cell lung cancer were given focal radiation along with CTLA-4 blockade through ipilimumab. The CDR3 loop spans 16 amino acids. J was trimmed by 8 bases and V by 1 base; bases with no gene match: 8. Looked up from germline, CDR1 is SGHAT and CDR2 is FQNNGV. This rearrangement joins TRBV11-2 to TRBJ1-4, with 9 nucleotides matching TRBD1. Source: peripheral blood, taken from a patient treated with radiotherapy plus ipilimumab. This sequence originates from a human donor with non-small cell lung cancer whose response to radiotherapy plus ipilimumab could not be evaluated. CDR3 residues: CASSLVEGTGKEKLFF. DNA of the CDR3: TGTGCCAGCAGCTTAGTTGAGGGGACAGGGAAAGAAAAACTGTTTTTT.